A selection of T cell receptor beta chains follows, all from one sample in a study of blood T cell repertoires in COVID-19. The data were produced by immunoSEQ multiplex PCR, yet TCRdb's version contains in-frame clones alone and is incomplete. Of about 47,000 clones listed, 89% are singletons. The source material was peripheral blood. The receptors were sampled from an elderly man with active or convalescent COVID-19. The CDR3 runs from the conserved cysteine through the conserved F or W. A D gene is named only where the DNA matches it firmly. Clone sizes are given selectively: once, few, many, or a class where the clone is expanded.

j_gene,len,v_gene,d_gene,abundance,CDR3nt,CDR3aa
TRBJ1-5,14,TRBV28,-,-,TGTGCCAGCAGTTTGGGGAGCCGCAATCAGCCCCAGCATTTT,CASSLGSRNQPQHF
TRBJ1-2,15,TRBV5-1,-,-,TGCGCCAGCAGCTTGGGTCGGGCCCAGGGTGATGGCTACACCTTC,CASSLGRAQGDGYTF
TRBJ2-2,17,TRBV5-6,TRBD1,-,TGTGCCAGCAGCTTTCGCTTCGGACAGGTTGGCACCGGGGAGCTGTTTTTT,CASSFRFGQVGTGELFF
TRBJ2-1,16,TRBV24-1,TRBD1,-,TGTGCCACCAGTGACCCGGGACAGGGGATATACAATGAGCAGTTCTTC,CATSDPGQGIYNEQFF
TRBJ1-1,13,TRBV2,-,-,TGTGCCAGCAACTACAGGGAGGGCACTGAAGCTTTCTTT,CASNYREGTEAFF
TRBJ2-5,15,TRBV5-4,TRBD2,-,TGTGCCAGCAGCCCACAGGCGGGGGGCCAAGAGACCCAGTACTTC,CASSPQAGGQETQYF
TRBJ1-3,13,TRBV6-5,-,-,TGTGCCAGCACCAGGGGTGCAAGAAACACCATATATTTT,CASTRGARNTIYF
TRBJ1-4,13,TRBV19,-,-,TGTGCCAGTAGTCGGGCAACTAATGAAAAACTGTTTTTT,CASSRATNEKLFF
TRBJ2-7,12,TRBV12-3/TRBV12-4,TRBD2,once,TGTGCCAGCACCGGACTAGTAGGCGAGCAGTACTTC,CASTGLVGEQYF
TRBJ2-7,15,TRBV4-3,-,-,TGCGCCAGCAGCCAAGAGGAGGGACAGTTCTACGAGCAGTACTTC,CASSQEEGQFYEQYF
TRBJ2-2,15,TRBV27,TRBD1,-,TGTGCCAGCGGGAGGACAGGGCGGAACACCGGGGAGCTGTTTTTT,CASGRTGRNTGELFF
TRBJ1-2,14,TRBV28,-,-,TGTGCCAGCAGTTCGGAAGGGAGTGGCTATGGCTACACCTTC,CASSSEGSGYGYTF
TRBJ1-2,13,TRBV28,-,-,TGTGCCAGCAGTCCCCACAATAACTATGGCTACACCTTC,CASSPHNNYGYTF
TRBJ2-2,15,TRBV4-1,TRBD1,-,TGCGCCAGCAGCCAAGGACAGGGATTGAGCGGGGAGCTGTTTTTT,CASSQGQGLSGELFF
TRBJ1-1,14,TRBV5-5,TRBD1,once,TGTGCCAGCAGCCCATCCGGGACAGGGGGCTGGACTTTCTTT,CASSPSGTGGWTFF
TRBJ1-2,14,TRBV10-3,TRBD1,-,TGTGCCATCAGCCCCGGACAGGGGGACTATGGCTACACCTTC,CAISPGQGDYGYTF
TRBJ1-2,14,TRBV20-1,-,few,TGCAGTGCTAGTACCAGGGACACTTTCTATGGCTACACCTTC,CSASTRDTFYGYTF
TRBJ2-5,18,TRBV4-2,TRBD2,-,TGTGCCAGCAGCCAAGATTTGTTTGGGACTAGTCATACCGAGACCCAGTACTTC,CASSQDLFGTSHTETQYF
TRBJ2-3,15,TRBV5-1,TRBD1,-,TGCGCCAGCAGCAAGGGGACAGGGAACACAGATACGCAGTATTTT,CASSKGTGNTDTQYF
TRBJ1-5,17,TRBV6-2/TRBV6-3,TRBD1,-,TGTGCCAGCAGTGTAAACCGGGACAGGGGGTTTAGTCAGCCCCAGCATTTT,CASSVNRDRGFSQPQHF
TRBJ2-5,16,TRBV7-2,TRBD2,-,TGTGCCAGCAGCTTAGGGGGCGCGGGGGGGAGAGAGACCCAGTACTTC,CASSLGGAGGRETQYF
TRBJ2-3,13,TRBV9,-,-,TGTGCCAGCAGCGTAGGTGGACTGAATACGCAGTATTTT,CASSVGGLNTQYF
TRBJ2-5,17,TRBV21-1,-,-,TGTGCCAGCAGCAAATCCGGGACTAGCGGGGTACAAGAGACCCAGTACTTC,CASSKSGTSGVQETQYF
TRBJ1-1,12,TRBV3-1/TRBV3-2,-,few,TGTGCCAGCAGCCCGGGGAGCACTGAAGCTTTCTTT,CASSPGSTEAFF
TRBJ2-5,16,TRBV28,-,-,TGTGCCAGCCGAGGAGTTTCACAGGGATGGGAAGAGACCCAGTACTTC,CASRGVSQGWEETQYF
TRBJ1-6,14,TRBV5-1,TRBD1,-,TGCGCCAGCAGCCGGGACAGTTTTAATTCACCCCTCCACTTT,CASSRDSFNSPLHF
TRBJ2-2,17,TRBV6-4,TRBD2,-,TGTGCCAGCAGTGACTCTAGCGGGGGCCAAAACACCGGGGAGCTGTTTTTT,CASSDSSGGQNTGELFF
TRBJ1-5,15,TRBV3-1/TRBV3-2,-,-,TGTGCCAGCAGCCAAGGCGTAAATAGCAATCAGCCCCAGCATTTT,CASSQGVNSNQPQHF
TRBJ2-7,16,TRBV18,TRBD2,-,TGTGCCAGCTCACCAGCGGCTAGCGGGGGGGATCAGGAGCAGTACTTC,CASSPAASGGDQEQYF
TRBJ2-3,13,TRBV3-1/TRBV3-2,-,few,TGTGCCAGCGGGGCTAGCGGCACAGATACGCAGTATTTT,CASGASGTDTQYF
TRBJ1-2,15,TRBV6-5,TRBD1,-,TGTGCCAGCACCACAGGACAGGGAGCCTACTATGGCTACACCTTC,CASTTGQGAYYGYTF
TRBJ2-7,14,TRBV6-2/TRBV6-3,-,-,TGTGCCAGCAGCTCCCCGACAGGCTCCTACGAGCAGTACTTC,CASSSPTGSYEQYF
TRBJ1-2,19,TRBV19,TRBD1,-,TGTGCCAGCAACTACCCTGGGAAGGACAGGGGGCGGAATAACTATGGCTACACCTTC,CASNYPGKDRGRNNYGYTF
TRBJ2-2,13,TRBV11-3,-,-,TGTGCCAGCAGCTTAGCTAGGTCCGGGGAGCTGTTTTTT,CASSLARSGELFF
TRBJ2-2,19,TRBV7-9,TRBD2,-,TGTGCCAGCAGCTCGACAACCATAAAGGGGAGGGTGTACACCGGGGAGCTGTTTTTT,CASSSTTIKGRVYTGELFF
TRBJ1-2,16,TRBV6-1,TRBD1,-,TGTGCCAGCAGTGAAGCCGGGACAGGGGGCGCCTATGGCTACACCTTC,CASSEAGTGGAYGYTF
TRBJ2-7,15,TRBV27,TRBD1,-,TGTGCCAGCAGTCGACCCGGGACAGGGGTCAACGAGCAGTACTTC,CASSRPGTGVNEQYF
TRBJ1-1,13,TRBV4-1,-,once,TGCGCCAGCAGCCAATTAAGCGGCACTGAAGCTTTCTTT,CASSQLSGTEAFF
TRBJ1-2,16,TRBV7-2,-,-,TGTGCCAGCAGCCCTAACCCCGGGACTCAGGGCTATGGCTACACCTTC,CASSPNPGTQGYGYTF
TRBJ1-5,14,TRBV18,TRBD1,-,TGTGCCAGCTCACCAGGGACAGGGGTTCGGCCCCAGCATTTT,CASSPGTGVRPQHF
TRBJ1-2,14,TRBV15,-,-,TGTGCCACCAGCTCCGGACTGGTGGGCTATGGCTACACCTTC,CATSSGLVGYGYTF
TRBJ2-7,15,TRBV27,TRBD2,once,TGTGCCAGCAGGCTTTCGACTAGCGGGATCTACGAGCAGTACTTC,CASRLSTSGIYEQYF
TRBJ2-2,16,TRBV5-1,-,-,TGCGCCAGCAGCTTGGGTACAGTCCAGGGGACCGGGGAGCTGTTTTTT,CASSLGTVQGTGELFF
TRBJ2-2,12,TRBV11-2,-,-,TGTGCCAGCAGCTTAGGGCCAAGGGAGCTGTTTTTT,CASSLGPRELFF
TRBJ1-1,12,TRBV7-9,-,-,TGTGCCAGCAGCTTTCGGAACACTGAAGCTTTCTTT,CASSFRNTEAFF
TRBJ2-1,15,TRBV6-4,-,-,TGTGCCAGCAGTGACGGAGGTTCAAATATCAATGAGCAGTTCTTC,CASSDGGSNINEQFF
TRBJ2-3,17,TRBV27,TRBD2,-,TGTGCCAGCAGTTTAAGCGGGGGGGCCCGGGGCACAGATACGCAGTATTTT,CASSLSGGARGTDTQYF
TRBJ2-4,14,TRBV28,-,-,TGTGCCAGCCAACCGGCCCTTTCAGGGAACATTCAGTACTTC,CASQPALSGNIQYF
TRBJ2-7,12,TRBV30,-,-,TGTGCCTGGAGTGGGTTAGGGGACGAGCAGTACTTC,CAWSGLGDEQYF
TRBJ1-2,13,TRBV18,-,-,TGTGCCAGCTCACCGGGACAAGAGAATGGCTACACCTTC,CASSPGQENGYTF
TRBJ2-7,13,TRBV29-1,TRBD1,-,TGCAGCGTTGAATTGGACAGGGGCTACGAGCAGTACTTC,CSVELDRGYEQYF
TRBJ1-1,14,TRBV27,-,once,TGTGCCAGCAGTTTCAGGGAGGCTGACACTGAAGCTTTCTTT,CASSFREADTEAFF
TRBJ2-7,15,TRBV30,-,-,TGTGCCTGGAGTGGGGGGGACTCGCGACTCTACGAGCAGTACTTC,CAWSGGDSRLYEQYF
TRBJ1-2,14,TRBV30,-,-,TGTGCCTGGAGTGCGACAGGATTCAACTATGGCTACACCTTC,CAWSATGFNYGYTF
TRBJ2-7,16,TRBV5-6,TRBD2,-,TGTGCCAGCAGCTTCGGGACTAGCGGGAGGACTCTCGAGCAGTACTTC,CASSFGTSGRTLEQYF